The clone carrying this T cell receptor (beta chain) was counted only a few times. Its target is unknown. Next came a second PCR, run for about 7 to 11 cycles, which used a sample-barcoded 5' primer along with a J-beta primer mix. TCRdb called the 5' RACE reads again in MiXCR, with one record for every CDR3 protein. The sample consists of some 560,000 distinct CDR3 sequences, about 28% of them appearing once. The CDR3 is 15 amino acids. Germline V gene data show CDR1 as KGHSH and CDR2 as LQKENI. Trimming pared 0 bases from V and 4 bases from J, leaving 12 bases between. The donors, aged roughly 6 to 95, were healthy Caucasians from Russia. The data derive from a study of blood T cells in healthy people across ages. Study-wide results and limits: TCR beta diversity correlated strongly with naive T cell percentage.

The sample was also reused in another study, on T cells of mothers and their children.

Input material: blood. This receptor was identified in a boy aged 2 to 9 in good health. This sequence joins TRBV18 and TRBJ1-1; D call uncertain. As DNA, the CDR3 is TGTGCCAGCTCACCACCGGGATCACCTCCCACTGAAGCTTTCTTT. It translates to CASSPPGSPPTEAFF.